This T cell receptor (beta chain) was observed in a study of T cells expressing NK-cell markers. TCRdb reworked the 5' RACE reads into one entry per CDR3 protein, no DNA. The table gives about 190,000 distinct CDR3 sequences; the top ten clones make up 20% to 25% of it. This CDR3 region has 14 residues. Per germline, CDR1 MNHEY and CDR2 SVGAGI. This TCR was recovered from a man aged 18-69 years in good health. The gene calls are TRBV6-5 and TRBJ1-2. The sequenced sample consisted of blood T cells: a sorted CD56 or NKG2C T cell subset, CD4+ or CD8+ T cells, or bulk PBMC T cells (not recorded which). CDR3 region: CASSYLYTNYGYTF.